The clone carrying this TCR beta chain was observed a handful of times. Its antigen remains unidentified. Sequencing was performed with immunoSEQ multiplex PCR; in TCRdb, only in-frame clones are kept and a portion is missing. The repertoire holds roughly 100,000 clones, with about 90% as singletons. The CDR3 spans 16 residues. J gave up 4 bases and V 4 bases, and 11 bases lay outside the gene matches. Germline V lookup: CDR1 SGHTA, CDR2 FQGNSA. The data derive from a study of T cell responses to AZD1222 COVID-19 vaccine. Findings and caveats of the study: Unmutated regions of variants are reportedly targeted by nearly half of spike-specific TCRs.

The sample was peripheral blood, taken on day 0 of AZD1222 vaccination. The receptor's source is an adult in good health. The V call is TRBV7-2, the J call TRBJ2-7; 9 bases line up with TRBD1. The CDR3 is CASSSTPTGGWYEQYF. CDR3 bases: TGTGCCAGCAGCTCAACCCCGACAGGGGGGTGGTACGAGCAGTACTTC.